Below are 30 T cell receptor beta chains sequenced from a single sample in a study of T cell responses to AZD1222 COVID-19 vaccine. The protocol was immunoSEQ multiplex PCR, while the TCRdb copy is restricted to in-frame clones and leaves out a portion. The sample has about 150,000 clones; approximately 85% are singletons. The source material was peripheral blood, sampled on day 0 of AZD1222 vaccination. Source of these receptors: an adult in good health.

The genes are TRBV6-2 or TRBV6-3 and TRBJ2-7; the D gene is possibly TRBD2 (6 bases). V gave up 5 bases and J gave up 12 bases, with 17 bases separating them. CDR1 MNHEY and CDR2 SVGEGT come from the germline V gene. The CDR3 is 12 amino acids. The CDR3 nucleotides are TGTGCCAGCAGTGTCGGGACTCTTCCGCTGTACTTC. Amino acids: CASSVGTLPLYF.

This chain joins TRBV29-1 and TRBJ1-4; D perhaps matches TRBD1 (5 bases). The V end was cut by 7 bases, the J end by 5 bases, with 17 bases between. CDR3 length equals 14 residues. Germline V gives CDR1 SQVTM, CDR2 ANQGSEA. CDR3 protein: CSATLGWGNEKLFF. In DNA form, the CDR3 reads TGCAGCGCCACCCTAGGGTGGGGGAATGAAAAACTGTTTTTT.

The chain uses TRBV5-1 and TRBJ2-2, with TRBD2 matching 7 bases. The CDR3 runs to 16 residues. The germline gives CDR1 SGHRS, CDR2 YFSETQ. With 4 bases clipped from V and 0 bases from J, the junction kept 6 bases outside the gene matches. CDR3 protein: CASSTPSGANTGELFF. CDR3 DNA: TGCGCCAGCAGCACCCCTAGCGGCGCGAACACCGGGGAGCTGTTTTTT.

The rearrangement uses TRBV9 and TRBJ1-5; D perhaps matches TRBD1 (5 bases). V lost 3 bases, J lost 5 bases, and 12 bases lay in between. The CDR3 loop spans 14 amino acids. Germline lookup yields CDR1 SGDLS and CDR2 YYNGEE. In DNA, the CDR3 is TGTGCCAGCAGCGGCAGGGAGCTATATCAGCCCCAGCATTTT. It yields the protein CASSGRELYQPQHF. The whole variable domain, remainder taken from reference TRBV9 and TRBJ1-5, is DSGVTQTPKHLITATGQRVTLRCSPRSGDLSVYWYQQSLDQGLQFLIQYYNGEERAKGNILERFSAQQFPDLHSELNLSSLELGDSALYFCASSGRELYQPQHFGDGTRLSIL.

The chain combines TRBV5-1 with TRBJ2-1; TRBD1 aligns across 7 bases. Per germline, CDR1 SGHRS and CDR2 YFSETQ. The CDR3 is 14 residues long. V lost 4 bases to trimming and J lost 8 bases; unmatched junction nucleotides: 9. CDR3 bases: TGCGCCAGCAGCCCCCGGGCAGGGGGAGATGAGCAGTTCTTC. Protein: CASSPRAGGDEQFF. The whole variable domain, remainder taken from reference TRBV5-1 and TRBJ2-1, is KAGVTQTPRYLIKTRGQQVTLSCSPISGHRSVSWYQQTPGQGLQFLFEYFSETQRNKGNFPGRFSGRQFSNSRSEMNVSTLELGDSALYLCASSPRAGGDEQFFGPGTRLTVL.

The CDR3 bases are TGTGCCAGCAGCCAGCCTTCCGGGACAGGGGGATCAGTTCAGTACTTC. Translation: CASSQPSGTGGSVQYF. The rearrangement links TRBV3-1 (or the pseudogene TRBV3-2) to TRBJ2-4, with 11 nucleotides matching TRBD1. The CDR3 length is 16 residues. The J segment lost 11 bases and the V segment lost 3 bases, leaving 12 bases of the junction unmatched. CDR1 and CDR2 from the germline V gene are LGHDT and YNNKEL (reference sequence).

The rearrangement links TRBV28 to TRBJ1-2, with D unclear. Germline-derived CDR1 and CDR2 are MDHEN and SYDVKM. V was trimmed by 2 bases and J by 2 bases, leaving 12 bases between them. The CDR3 is 15 amino acids. In nucleotides, the CDR3 is TGTGCCAGCAGTTTAGCCCCCTCGACGAACTATGGCTACACCTTC. Translating gives CASSLAPSTNYGYTF.

V and J are TRBV5-1 and TRBJ2-7; D possibly corresponds to TRBD2 (5 bases). The CDR3 is 15 amino acids. In germline, CDR1 is SGHRS, CDR2 YFSETQ. The V end lost 4 bases, the J end lost 2 bases, and 16 bases lay between the germline ends. For the CDR3, the DNA is TGCGCCAGCAGCAAACGGGATCCTAAGCCCTACGAGCAGTACTTC. Residues: CASSKRDPKPYEQYF.

J is TRBJ1-1 and V is TRBV28; D gene unclear. Per germline, CDR1 MDHEN and CDR2 SYDVKM. This CDR3 is built from 11 residues. Trimming removed 2 bases at V and 7 bases at J, with 5 bases between. The CDR3 is CASSLRHEAFF. CDR3 coding DNA: TGTGCCAGCAGTTTACGTCATGAAGCTTTCTTT.

The rearrangement links TRBV14 to TRBJ2-7, with TRBD2 matching 12 bases. This CDR3 comprises 16 residues. V trimming: 3 bases; J trimming: 2 bases; junction bases outside the gene matches: 5. Germline V CDR1 and CDR2: SGHDN, FVKESK. The CDR3 sequence is CASSQVRTSGTYEQYF. CDR3 DNA sequence: TGTGCCAGCAGCCAGGTCAGGACTAGCGGGACCTACGAGCAGTACTTC.

In this sample, this clone turned up once. The rearrangement joins TRBV29-1 to TRBJ2-5, with D possibly matching TRBD2 (6 bases). Deletions cut 6 bases from V and 4 bases from J, with 18 bases between. Germline V gene lookup returns CDR1 SQVTM and CDR2 ANQGSEA. The CDR3 has 14 amino acids. CDR3 residues: CSVIDTEGRETQYF. The CDR3 DNA reads as TGCAGCGTGATAGATACGGAGGGGAGAGAGACCCAGTACTTC.

This clone was seen a handful of times. The chain employs TRBV7-9 and TRBJ1-1; maybe TRBD1 (6 bases). V lost 6 bases, J lost 1 base, and 12 bases lay in between. CDR3 length: 14 amino acids. CDR1 and CDR2 from the germline V gene are SEHNR and FQNEAQ (reference sequence). The CDR3 loop is CASRQGGRNTEAFF. The CDR3 DNA is TGTGCCAGCAGACAGGGAGGGAGGAACACTGAAGCTTTCTTT. Combining the CDR3 with reference TRBV7-9 and TRBJ1-1 gives the whole variable domain DTGVSQNPRHKITKRGQNVTFRCDPISEHNRLYWYRQTLGQGPEFLTYFQNEAQLEKSRLLSDRFSAERPKGSFSTLEIQRTEQGDSAMYLCASRQGGRNTEAFFGQGTRLTVV.

The genes are TRBV5-6 and TRBJ2-7, with 7 positions matching TRBD2. The germline V gene encodes CDR1 SGHDT and CDR2 YYEEEE. V shed 4 bases, J shed 5 bases, and the junction held 9 bases outside the gene matches. The CDR3 runs 14 residues. The CDR3 sequence: CASSVGGTAHEQYF. For the CDR3, the DNA is TGTGCCAGCAGCGTGGGAGGGACCGCACACGAGCAGTACTTC. Drawing the rest from reference TRBV5-6 and TRBJ2-7, the complete variable domain is DAGVTQSPTHLIKTRGQQVTLRCSPKSGHDTVSWYQQALGQGPQFIFQYYEEEERQRGNFPDRFSGHQFPNYSSELNVNALLLGDSALYLCASSVGGTAHEQYFGPGTRLTVT.

V is TRBV10-2 and J is TRBJ1-5; possibly TRBD1 for D (5 bases). There are 15 residues in the CDR3. Trimming took 2 bases from V and 2 from J, leaving 10 bases between them. CDR1 is WSHSY, CDR2 SAAADI, per germline. The CDR3 DNA sequence: TGCGCCAGCAGTGAGGGGGGTATAGGCAATCAGCCCCAGCATTTT. Protein product: CASSEGGIGNQPQHF.

V gene TRBV12-3 or TRBV12-4 combines with J gene TRBJ1-4; no definite D call. Gene TRBJ2-2 matches the end of the DNA better, so the J call may be wrong. The CDR3 spans 11 residues. The CDR3 spells CASSLWGELFF. The DNA of the CDR3 is TGTGCCAGCAGTTTGTGGGGGGAGCTGTTTTTT.

This chain uses TRBV2 with TRBJ2-7; 7 nucleotides line up with TRBD2. CDR3 size: 13 residues. CDR1 is SNHLY, CDR2 FYNNEI, per germline. Losses at the gene ends were 5 bases for V and 2 bases for J; bases not matched to a gene: 3. CDR3 sequence: CASSPRGAYEQYF. The CDR3 region has the DNA TGTGCCAGCAGTCCCCGGGGGGCCTACGAGCAGTACTTC.

The V and J genes are TRBV6-4 and TRBJ1-5; no clear D. This CDR3 comprises 13 residues. V gave up 3 bases and J gave up 1 base, with 4 bases separating them. Germline CDR1 reads MRHNA; CDR2 reads SNTAGT. This CDR3 reads CASSEGSNQPQHF. CDR3 nucleotides: TGTGCCAGCAGTGAGGGGAGCAATCAGCCCCAGCATTTT.

The V and J genes are TRBV7-2 and TRBJ2-1, with 7 bases matching TRBD1. Germline V gives CDR1 SGHTA, CDR2 FQGNSA. V was clipped by 1 base and J by 1 base; unmatched bases: 7. CDR3 length: 17 residues. CDR3 coding DNA: TGTGCCAGCAGCTTAGTATTTCGACAGGGTTCCTACAATGAGCAGTTCTTC. Amino acid sequence: CASSLVFRQGSYNEQFF.

The chain links TRBV5-4 to TRBJ2-1, with 7 bases matching TRBD1. The CDR3 totals 15 residues. CDR1 is SGHNT, CDR2 YYREEE, per germline (reference sequence). J was trimmed by 5 bases and V by 3 bases; bases with no gene match: 8. The CDR3 here is CASSSMGQLHNEQFF. Here the CDR3 DNA reads TGTGCCAGCAGCTCAATGGGACAGCTCCACAATGAGCAGTTCTTC.

This clone was counted only a few times. The rearrangement joins TRBV6-6 to TRBJ1-1, with 9 bases lining up with TRBD1. V dropped 0 bases and J dropped 5; count of bases not matched to a gene: 4. Germline V CDR1 and CDR2: MNHNY, SVGAGI (reference sequence). The CDR3 totals 15 residues. The CDR3 nucleotides are TGTGCCAGCAGTTACTCGAGGGACAGGGAAACTGAAGCTTTCTTT. Protein sequence: CASSYSRDRETEAFF.

The chain combines TRBV19 with TRBJ1-1; possibly TRBD1 for D (6 bases). This CDR3 contains 16 residues. CDR1 LNHDA and CDR2 SQIVND come from the germline V gene (reference sequence). V lost 1 base to trimming and J lost 3 bases, with 15 bases between them. CDR3 sequence reads: CASSIGVGGPYTEAFF. CDR3 in DNA: TGTGCCAGTAGTATAGGGGTAGGGGGACCGTACACTGAAGCTTTCTTT.

The chain employs TRBV5-8 and TRBJ2-5, with TRBD2 matching 8 bases. Unmatched junction bases numbered 12, after V lost 4 bases and J lost 4 bases. The germline CDR1 and CDR2 sequences are SGHTS and YDEGEE. This CDR3 is 16 amino acids long. Written as DNA, the CDR3 is TGTGCCAGCAGCCCTCGACTAGCGTCGGCCATAGAGACCCAGTACTTC. This encodes CASSPRLASAIETQYF.

This clone has a single count. The chain has TRBV5-1 and TRBJ1-3; possibly TRBD1 for D (6 bases). Germline V gene sequence: CDR1 SGHRS, CDR2 YFSETQ. The CDR3 has 14 residues. The V end was cut by 4 bases, the J end by 4 bases, with 12 bases between. The CDR3 reads CASSLGQLGNTIYF. The CDR3 bases are TGCGCCAGCAGCCTGGGACAACTAGGAAACACCATATATTTT.

This clone has just one count. J is TRBJ1-2 and V is TRBV11-2; the D is unclear. The CDR3 length is 15 residues. Germline V lookup: CDR1 SGHAT, CDR2 FQNNGV. V shed 5 bases and J shed 8 bases, with 21 bases lying between them. In DNA form, the CDR3 reads TGTGCCAGCAGCGGTGGCGGGTTGGGGTTGCGCGGCTACACCTTC. This encodes CASSGGGLGLRGYTF. The full variable domain, its missing parts supplied by reference TRBV11-2 and TRBJ1-2, is EAGVAQSPRYKIIEKRQSVAFWCNPISGHATLYWYQQILGQGPKLLIQFQNNGVVDDSQLPKDRFSAERLKGVDSTLKIQPAKLEDSAVYLCASSGGGLGLRGYTFGSGTRLTVV.

This chain joins TRBV11-2 and TRBJ1-1; D might be TRBD1 (6 bases). With 5 bases removed from V and 1 base from J, the gap between germline ends came to 11 bases. The CDR3 loop spans 14 amino acids. CDR1 is SGHAT, CDR2 FQNNGV, per germline. The CDR3 sequence: CASSRGRWNTEAFF. DNA for the CDR3: TGTGCCAGCAGCCGGGGGCGGTGGAACACTGAAGCTTTCTTT.

The sample holds a few counts of this clone. V gene TRBV7-2 combines with J gene TRBJ1-1, with a possible D match to TRBD1 (5 bases). V shed 5 bases and J shed 7 bases, with 20 bases lying between them. The CDR3 totals 15 residues. Germline CDR1 and CDR2: SGHTA and FQGNSA. CDR3 sequence (DNA): TGTGCCAGCAGCCCTTATGGGGGGAGAAAGGGTGAAGCTTTCTTT. This translates into CASSPYGGRKGEAFF.

The chain uses TRBV5-1 and TRBJ1-2; D unresolved. The CDR3 consists of 20 residues. V shed 0 bases and J shed 6 bases, with 30 bases lying between them. From germline, CDR1 is SGHRS and CDR2 YFSETQ. The CDR3 DNA reads TGCGCCAGCAGCTTGGTGGGCTTTCAATCCATCGGGATCGGGGTGAATGGCTACACCTTC. It encodes CASSLVGFQSIGIGVNGYTF.

The gene calls are TRBV28 and TRBJ1-5, with a possible D match to TRBD1 (6 bases). Trimming left V 4 bases short and J 7 bases short, with 17 bases between. The CDR3 runs 15 residues. Per the germline V gene, CDR1 is MDHEN and CDR2 is SYDVKM. Written as DNA, the CDR3 is TGTGCCAGCAGTTCGCCCCACTCAGGGGACCAGCCCCAGCATTTT. Amino acids: CASSSPHSGDQPQHF.

The rearrangement links TRBV6-5 to TRBJ1-2; D is ambiguous. V was cut by 2 bases and J by 1 base, with 2 bases left in between. In germline, CDR1 is MNHEY, CDR2 SVGAGI. This CDR3 is built from 12 residues. The chain's CDR3 is CASSYDNYGYTF. The CDR3 DNA follows: TGTGCCAGCAGTTACGATAACTATGGCTACACCTTC.

The chain links TRBV12-3 or TRBV12-4 to TRBJ1-1; D is possibly TRBD1 (5 bases). The CDR3 has 13 amino acids. Trimming removed 6 bases from V and 5 bases from J, with 13 bases in between. The CDR3 sequence is CASRSRVGTEAFF. In DNA, the CDR3 is TGTGCCAGCAGGAGCAGGGTAGGAACTGAAGCTTTCTTT.